The clone carrying this T cell receptor (beta chain) was counted a few times. Using its own MiXCR run on the 5' RACE reads, TCRdb lists one record per CDR3 protein. The table records 200,000 to 250,000 distinct CDR3 sequences, roughly 13% of them present only once. The sample comes from a study of identical twins. Germline V gene sequence: CDR1 SGHRS, CDR2 YFSETQ. Trimming removed 4 bases from V and 3 bases from J; junction bases left unmatched: 3. The CDR3 consists of 13 residues. These sequences were also reported in another study, on yellow fever vaccine responses in identical twins.

The origin of this receptor is a woman younger than 35 in good health. Sequenced material: memory (CD45RO+) T cells sorted from blood. The rearrangement links TRBV5-1 to TRBJ2-5; 7 bases fit TRBD2. CDR3 coding DNA: TGCGCCAGCAGCACCAGCGGGGAAGAGACCCAGTACTTC. As protein: CASSTSGEETQYF.